One sample yielded the 32 T cell receptor beta chains listed below, sequenced in a study of OX40 agonist ivuxolimab in advanced cancers. Library preparation used the immunoSEQ multiplex PCR assay. This immuneACCESS table, as held by TCRdb, lists in-frame sequences with V and J called but not all clones. Of the missing ones, under half trace to an unresolved V gene in checked studies; the others have no known cause. The sample data list under 70,000 clones, and about 88% of these were observed just once. The top ten clonotypes cover 2% to 2.5% of the sample. The sequencing here drew on CD4+ or CD8+ T cells sorted from blood, taken in a trial of the OX40 agonist ivuxolimab. All receptors come from an adult with an advanced solid tumor such as melanoma, head and neck, liver or kidney cancer.

J is TRBJ2-2 and V is TRBV5-1; 9 nucleotides line up with TRBD1. J was trimmed by 7 bases and V by 1 base; bases with no gene match: 5. The CDR3 is made up of 15 amino acids. The V gene's germline CDR1 is SGHRS and CDR2 YFSETQ. In DNA, the CDR3 is TGCGCCAGCAGCTTGTCCGGGACAGGGCTCGGGGAGCTGTTTTTT. Its protein product is CASSLSGTGLGELFF.

The rearrangement uses TRBV19 and TRBJ2-7; TRBD2 agrees at 11 bases. Germline CDR1 reads LNHDA; CDR2 reads SQIVND (reference sequence). This CDR3 contains 14 residues. Losses at the gene ends were 4 bases for V and 3 bases for J; bases not matched to a gene: 2. CDR3 DNA: TGTGCCAGTAGTACGACTAGCGGGGACTACGAGCAGTACTTC. It encodes CASSTTSGDYEQYF.

The CDR3 nucleotides are TGTGCCATCAGTGAGTCGGGGGTTAGGTCACCCCTCCACTTT. Amino acids: CAISESGVRSPLHF. The V gene is TRBV10-3, the J gene TRBJ1-6; D possibly corresponds to TRBD1 (5 bases). With 0 bases removed from V and 10 bases from J, the gap between germline ends came to 10 bases. In germline, CDR1 is ENHRY, CDR2 SYGVKD. This CDR3 comprises 14 residues.

This clone was counted once. This sequence joins TRBV10-3 and TRBJ2-5; D remains unclear. The J call is doubtful: the DNA matches TRBJ2-7 better. CDR1 is ENHRY and CDR2 is SYGVKD in the germline V gene. This CDR3 has 11 residues. The CDR3 reads CAISTEHEQYF. The CDR3 DNA is TGTGCCATCAGTACGGAACACGAGCAGTACTTC.

V and J are TRBV5-6 and TRBJ2-4; perhaps TRBD2 as D (5 bases). Trimming removed 3 bases at V and 6 bases at J, with 13 bases between. This CDR3 region has 14 residues. Germline loops: CDR1 SGHDT, CDR2 YYEEEE. CDR3 protein: CASSSPGDGNIQYF. The CDR3 DNA reads TGTGCCAGCAGCTCCCCCGGGGATGGAAACATTCAGTACTTC.

The chain uses TRBV7-2 and TRBJ1-4; D is unclear. Per the germline V gene, CDR1 is SGHTA and CDR2 is FQGNSA. Deletions cut 2 bases from V and 2 bases from J, with 6 bases between. This CDR3 is built from 14 residues. Written as DNA, the CDR3 is TGTGCCAGCAGCTTATGGGGTACTAATGAAAAACTGTTTTTT. This codes for CASSLWGTNEKLFF.

This clone was picked up a small number of times. This sequence joins TRBV7-8 and TRBJ2-2; no clear D. V was clipped by 0 bases and J by 6 bases, with 14 bases between them. CDR1 and CDR2 from the germline V gene are SGHVS and FQNEAQ. CDR3 length: 16 residues. CDR3 sequence: CASSLAGYTVAGELFF. The CDR3 region has the DNA TGTGCCAGCAGCTTAGCGGGGTACACGGTCGCCGGGGAGCTGTTTTTT. The full variable domain, completed using reference TRBV7-8 and TRBJ2-2, is GAGVSQSPRYKVAKRGQDVALRCDPISGHVSLFWYQQALGQGPEFLTYFQNEAQLDKSGLPSDRFFAERPEGSVSTLKIQRTQQEDSAVYLCASSLAGYTVAGELFFGEGSRLTVL.

The J gene is TRBJ1-5, the V gene TRBV7-3, with D unclear. CDR3 length equals 13 residues. V lost 4 bases and J lost 5, with 9 bases in between. CDR1 and CDR2 from the germline V gene are SGHTA and FQGTGA. CDR3 DNA: TGTGCCAGCAGCTGGGAGGGTGATCAGCCCCAGCATTTT. Protein: CASSWEGDQPQHF.

The CDR3 loop is CASSRTGEQYF. CDR3 bases: TGTGCCAGCTCACGGACAGGAGAGCAGTACTTC. The gene calls are TRBV18 and TRBJ2-7, with 7 positions matching TRBD1. The CDR3 covers 11 residues. Germline V gene data show CDR1 as KGHSH and CDR2 as LQKENI. The ends lost 4 bases at V and 7 bases at J; junction bases unmatched: 1.

This chain joins TRBV9 and TRBJ2-3; D is possibly TRBD2 (5 bases). CDR3 length equals 14 residues. The germline gives CDR1 SGDLS, CDR2 YYNGEE. V was cut by 4 bases and J by 5 bases, with 14 bases left in between. In DNA form, the CDR3 reads TGTGCCAGCAGCCCCAGGAGGTTACAAGATACGCAGTATTTT. It is translated as CASSPRRLQDTQYF.

This clone has only a few counts. CDR3 loop: CASSLSGSSSYEQYF. The CDR3 nucleotides are TGTGCCAGCAGCTTAAGCGGGAGCAGCTCCTACGAGCAGTACTTC. The V gene is TRBV11-2, the J gene TRBJ2-7; TRBD2 matches 8 bases. This CDR3 region has 15 residues. The V gene's germline CDR1 is SGHAT and CDR2 FQNNGV. Trimming at V came to 2 bases and at J to 0 bases, leaving 3 bases not matched to a gene.

The chain carries TRBV6-1 and TRBJ2-3, with D unclear. There are 14 residues in the CDR3. Germline values: CDR1 MNHNS, CDR2 SASEGT. The V end lost 1 base, the J end lost 4 bases, and 9 bases lay between the germline ends. CDR3 DNA: TGTGCCAGCAGTGAAGGGCCGGGTGCAGATACGCAGTATTTT. Amino acid sequence: CASSEGPGADTQYF.

This chain joins TRBV18 and TRBJ2-6; D is tentatively TRBD1 or TRBD2 (6 bases each). CDR3 length equals 15 residues. The V end was cut by 4 bases, the J end by 2 bases, with 9 bases between. The germline V gene encodes CDR1 KGHSH and CDR2 LQKENI. This CDR3 reads CASSQGGPGANVLTF. The DNA for the CDR3 is TGTGCCAGCTCACAAGGGGGGCCTGGGGCCAACGTCCTGACTTTC. The full variable domain, in which reference TRBV18 and TRBJ2-6 provide the parts outside the CDR3, is NAGVMQNPRHLVRRRGQEARLRCSPMKGHSHVYWYRQLPEEGLKFMVYLQKENIIDESGMPKERFSAEFPKEGPSILRIQQVVRGDSAAYFCASSQGGPGANVLTFGAGSRLTVL.

This chain links TRBV6-5 with TRBJ2-1, with D possibly matching TRBD2 (6 bases). Trimming stripped 11 bases from V and 8 bases from J, with 19 bases between. Germline loops: CDR1 MNHEY, CDR2 SVGAGI. The CDR3 is 13 residues long. CDR3 in amino acids: CADADYWNDEQFF. The CDR3 DNA is TGTGCCGATGCGGACTACTGGAACGATGAGCAGTTCTTC.

This clone was observed a few times. V usage is TRBV30 and J usage is TRBJ1-6; D remains ambiguous. Trimming took 3 bases from V and 7 from J, leaving 10 bases between them. The CDR3 loop spans 13 amino acids. Germline CDR1 and CDR2: GTSNPN and SVGIG (reference sequence). CDR3 sequence (DNA): TGTGCCTGGAGCGGAGGAGGGAATTCACCCCTCCACTTT. Translation: CAWSGGGNSPLHF.

This clone was counted a single time. The J gene is TRBJ2-5, the V gene TRBV6-1, with D perhaps matching TRBD1 (8 bases). The last part of the DNA fits TRBJ2-7 better; the J call may be wrong. Looked up from germline, CDR1 is MNHNS and CDR2 is SASEGT. This CDR3 is 15 amino acids long. DNA of the CDR3: TGTGCCAGCAGAACCCAGGGGGCGGGGGCCTACGAGCAGTACTTC. It specifies CASRTQGAGAYEQYF.

This rearrangement joins TRBV6-1 to TRBJ2-2, with D perhaps TRBD2 (6 bases). The CDR3 loop spans 15 amino acids. The V gene lost 6 bases and the J gene lost 3 bases, with 14 bases spanning the gap. Germline V CDR1 and CDR2: MNHNS, SASEGT. The CDR3, as DNA: TGTGCCAGCAGAGGTATGGGGGGATACACCGGGGAGCTGTTTTTT. Translating it yields CASRGMGGYTGELFF.

J is TRBJ2-1 and V is TRBV19; D uncertain. V lost 5 bases, J lost 8 bases, and 13 bases lay in between. In germline, CDR1 is LNHDA, CDR2 SQIVND (reference sequence). The CDR3 is 13 amino acids. As DNA, the CDR3 is TGTGCCAGTAGTCGGTCAATCGAGTATGAGCAGTTCTTC. Its translation: CASSRSIEYEQFF.

V is TRBV6-6 and J is TRBJ1-1; TRBD1 agrees at 8 bases. V gave up 5 bases and J gave up 6 bases; unmatched junction bases: 8. CDR3 length: 14 residues. Per the germline V gene, CDR1 is MNHNY and CDR2 is SVGAGI (reference sequence). The CDR3 bases are TGTGCCAGCAGTCCGAATCCAGGGGGCCCTGAAGCTTTCTTT. Translated, it gives CASSPNPGGPEAFF.

Notes on this clone: This sample also contains other DNA sequences that code for the same CDR3. The rearrangement joins TRBV5-1 to TRBJ2-5; D is undetermined. V dropped 1 base and J dropped 2 bases, with 9 bases sitting between them. Germline values: CDR1 SGHRS, CDR2 YFSETQ. This CDR3 is 14 amino acids long. The CDR3 loop is CASSLSGGQETQYF. As DNA, the CDR3 is TGCGCCAGCAGCTTGTCCGGCGGACAAGAGACCCAGTACTTC.

The rearrangement links TRBV30 to TRBJ1-3; no clear D gene. The CDR3 runs to 13 residues. The germline gives CDR1 GTSNPN, CDR2 SVGIG (reference sequence). With 3 bases removed from V and 0 bases from J, the gap between germline ends came to 6 bases. The CDR3 is CAWRYFSGNTIYF. CDR3 DNA: TGTGCCTGGAGGTACTTCTCTGGAAACACCATATATTTT.

This clone appeared once. The chain joins TRBV5-1 to TRBJ2-7; D is ambiguous. Germline V gene data show CDR1 as SGHRS and CDR2 as YFSETQ. This CDR3 has 14 residues. V lost 0 bases and J lost 4, with 11 bases in between. The CDR3 here is CASSLDGLGYEQYF. The CDR3 DNA follows: TGCGCCAGCAGCTTGGACGGGCTTGGGTACGAGCAGTACTTC.

The J gene is TRBJ2-5, the V gene TRBV7-8, with 8 bases lining up with TRBD2. The CDR3 contains 14 residues. Germline V gene sequence: CDR1 SGHVS, CDR2 FQNEAQ. The ends lost 5 bases at V and 5 bases at J; junction bases unmatched: 7. The CDR3 region is CASSPGGGRETQYF. The CDR3 region has the DNA TGTGCCAGCAGCCCGGGGGGGGGCCGGGAGACCCAGTACTTC.

The V call is TRBV10-2, the J call TRBJ2-2; D possibly corresponds to TRBD2 (6 bases). The CDR3 extends over 19 amino acids. The V gene's germline CDR1 is WSHSY and CDR2 SAAADI. The ends were cut back, 3 bases at V and 6 bases at J, with 26 bases in the middle. The CDR3 nucleotides read TGCGCCAGCAGTGACGGGACTCGCGGGGTGAGGGCCGTGCCCGGGGAGCTGTTTTTT. Translated: CASSDGTRGVRAVPGELFF.

In this sample, this clone turned up a few times. The V call is TRBV5-1, the J call TRBJ2-3; possibly TRBD1 for D (5 bases). Germline V lookup: CDR1 SGHRS, CDR2 YFSETQ. The V and J ends lost 0 bases and 0 bases respectively, with 11 bases between them. The CDR3 runs to 16 residues. CDR3 nucleotides: TGCGCCAGCAGCTTGGCCGTACAGGCGAGCACAGATACGCAGTATTTT. Protein product: CASSLAVQASTDTQYF.

J is TRBJ2-7 and V is TRBV18, with TRBD2 matching 8 bases. Germline CDR1 and CDR2: KGHSH and LQKENI. J lost 4 bases, V lost 5 bases, and 13 bases had no gene match. This CDR3 is 16 amino acids long. CDR3 nucleotides: TGTGCCAGCTCAAGCGACCGGGGCGGGAGGCAATACGAGCAGTACTTC. Translation: CASSSDRGGRQYEQYF.

This chain links TRBV5-6 with TRBJ2-3, with TRBD1 as a possible D gene (6 bases). The length of the CDR3 is 16 residues. The V gene lost 0 bases and the J gene lost 0 bases, with 11 bases spanning the gap. Germline CDR1 and CDR2: SGHDT and YYEEEE. CDR3 bases: TGTGCCAGCAGCTTGGGGGGGCAGACTAGCACAGATACGCAGTATTTT. Protein: CASSLGGQTSTDTQYF.

The chain couples TRBV9 to TRBJ2-5; no clear D. Trimming removed 0 bases from V and 5 bases from J, with 5 bases in between. This CDR3 spans 12 amino acids. From germline, CDR1 is SGDLS and CDR2 YYNGEE. Here the CDR3 DNA reads TGTGCCAGCAGCGTAGTTGGGGAGACCCAGTACTTC. It yields the protein CASSVVGETQYF.

J is TRBJ2-4 and V is TRBV7-8; 7 bases match TRBD2. This CDR3 is 13 amino acids long. V lost 6 bases to trimming and J lost 9 bases; unmatched junction nucleotides: 8. Germline CDR1 and CDR2: SGHVS and FQNEAQ. CDR3 sequence: CASSQQERGIQYF. The DNA for the CDR3 is TGTGCCAGCAGTCAACAGGAGCGGGGCATTCAGTACTTC.

The chain joins TRBV5-1 to TRBJ1-4; the D gene is possibly TRBD1 (5 bases). V lost 2 bases and J lost 5, with 10 bases in between. The CDR3 covers 14 residues. The germline V gene encodes CDR1 SGHRS and CDR2 YFSETQ. This CDR3 is CASSFEGRNEKLFF. CDR3 coding DNA: TGCGCCAGCAGCTTTGAGGGGAGAAATGAAAAACTGTTTTTT.

For the CDR3, the DNA is TGTGCCAGCAGCTTAGAGTTTTGGGGGGAAGGCTACACCTTC. It yields the protein CASSLEFWGEGYTF. V and J are TRBV7-9 and TRBJ1-2, with a possible D match to TRBD1 (5 bases). Trimming took 1 base from V and 8 from J, leaving 14 bases between them. CDR3 length: 14 amino acids. Germline V gene data show CDR1 as SEHNR and CDR2 as FQNEAQ (reference sequence).

Here the CDR3 DNA reads TGTGCCAGCAGGCGACTAGCGGGGGATGAGCAGTTCTTC. It specifies CASRRLAGDEQFF. The chain uses TRBV28 and TRBJ2-1, with 12 positions matching TRBD2. There are 13 residues in the CDR3. Germline values: CDR1 MDHEN, CDR2 SYDVKM. The ends lost 6 bases at V and 8 bases at J; junction bases unmatched: 2. Full variable domain (rest looked up from reference TRBV28 and TRBJ2-1): DVKVTQSSRYLVKRTGEKVFLECVQDMDHENMFWYRQDPGLGLRLIYFSYDVKMKEKGDIPEGYSVSREKKERFSLILESASTNQTSMYLCASRRLAGDEQFFGPGTRLTVL.